This T cell receptor (beta chain) comes out of a study of chemoradiotherapy in HPV16-positive cancers. For the study at large: Candidate HPV-specific clones and shared TCR motifs came from two HPV16-positive patients.

Worth noting for this clone: The antigen remains undetermined.

The V gene's germline CDR1 is LNHNV and CDR2 YYDKDF (reference sequence). This CDR3 spans 15 amino acids. Study-wide results and caveats: Non-HPV-specific T cells did not expand in tumors during treatment, whereas candidate HPV-specific clones and E7-related motifs did. The functional HPV-specific definition rests on just two HPV16-positive patients.

Assay: immunoSEQ multiplex PCR; the TCRdb copy retains only in-frame clones and omits some. The sample records approximately 1,500 clones, 75% to 85% being singletons. The sequencing used tumor tissue, collected from a patient who underwent chemoradiotherapy. This chain joins TRBV15 and TRBJ2-5, with 8 bases matching TRBD2. The end of the DNA aligns better with TRBJ2-7, so the J call may be wrong. The TCR was taken from a human donor with HPV-associated anogenital cancer. CDR3 nucleotide sequence: TGTGCCACCAGCAGAGATACCAGCGGGAGTTACGAGCAGTACTTC. Residues: CATSRDTSGSYEQYF.